This record looks at one TCR beta chain sequence and its context. Compared with germline, one end of the junction differs, possibly owing to a read error. This record comes from a study of blood T cell repertoires in COVID-19. The overall study: The origin of the acute and convalescent COVID-19 samples was the United States, Italy and Spain. Sample material is recorded as cDNA or gDNA derived from T cells, B-cell-depleted T cells, or PBMCs.

Germline CDR1 is SSHAT and CDR2 is FNYEAQ (reference sequence). This CDR3 contains 13 residues. Original methodology: Amplification from reference gene primers served as the basis for estimated nucleated cell counts. Assay: immunoSEQ multiplex PCR; the TCRdb copy retains only in-frame clones and omits some. The V and J calls and clone size are taken from that table; D and trimming were inferred from the DNA. Of about 25,000 clones in the sample, around 86% were seen once. This TCR came from a woman older than 75 with acute or convalescent COVID-19. The V call is TRBV7-7, the J call TRBJ2-1; the D gene is possibly TRBD2 (6 bases). The source material was peripheral blood. The CDR3: CASSLGGTDEQFF. Here the CDR3 DNA reads TGTGCTAGCAGCCTGGGCGGGACCGATGAGCAGTTCTTC. Full variable domain (rest looked up from reference TRBV7-7 and TRBJ2-1): GAGVSQSPRYKVTKRGQDVTLRCDPISSHATLYWYQQALGQGPEFLTYFNYEAQPDKSGLPSDRFSAERPEGSISTLTIQRTEQRDSAMYRCASSLGGTDEQFFGPGTRLTVL.